Listed below are T cell receptor beta chains from one sample, sequenced in a study of T cells after yellow fever vaccination. MiXCR, run by TCRdb on the 5' RACE reads, gives a single entry per CDR3 protein. This sample has about 300,000 distinct CDR3 sequences; around 8.6% occur once, and the top ten carry around 3.5%. The sequencing used CD4+ T cells sorted from PBMCs, collected 5 days after the yellow fever booster vaccination. These receptor sequences come from a man aged 18 to 30 who received the YFV17D yellow fever vaccine. Each CDR3 is given with its conserved first and last residue. D genes are given only for firm matches. A clone size is listed for some rows: how often the clone was seen (once, few, many), or a class if it is expanded.

TRBJ2-1,TRBV11-3,TRBD2,few,TGTGCCAGCAGCCCTGGGACTAGCGGGGGCGAGCAGTTCTTC,CASSPGTSGGEQFF
TRBJ2-5,TRBV10-3,TRBD2,many,TGTGCCATCGGGACTAGGGGAGTAGAGACCCAGTACTTC,CAIGTRGVETQYF
TRBJ2-1,TRBV24-1,NA,few,TGTGCCACCAGTGACCGGGACTTCAATGAGCAGTTCTTC,CATSDRDFNEQFF
TRBJ2-3,TRBV7-2,NA,NA,TGTGCCAGCAGCGAGTGGGCTAGCCTTTCGACAGATACGCAGTATTTT,CASSEWASLSTDTQYF
TRBJ2-7,TRBV6-5,NA,NA,TGTGCCAGCAGTTACTGGAGGCAGGCCTCCTACGAGCAGTACTTC,CASSYWRQASYEQYF
TRBJ1-4,TRBV6-5,NA,few,TGTGCCAGCAGCCTAGGAGGAGAGGGCGGTAATGAAAAACTGTTTTTT,CASSLGGEGGNEKLFF
TRBJ2-1,TRBV5-1,NA,many,TGCGCCAGCAGCCCGCCCTCCCCGGGGGGCTCCAATGAGCAGTTCTTC,CASSPPSPGGSNEQFF
TRBJ1-1,TRBV5-4,NA,few,TGTGCCAGCAGAACGAAGTCGGGGACGGGGAACACTGAAGCTTTCTTT,CASRTKSGTGNTEAFF
TRBJ1-2,TRBV4-2,TRBD1,few,TGTGCCAGCAGCCAAGATCCAGGACAGGGGGGCTATGGCTACACCTTC,CASSQDPGQGGYGYTF
TRBJ1-5,TRBV20-1,NA,NA,TGCAGTGCTAGCACAGATAGCAATCAGCCCCAGCATTTT,CSASTDSNQPQHF
TRBJ1-2,TRBV19,NA,few,TGTGCCAGTAGAGGCCAAGCCCGGAACTATGGCTACACCTTC,CASRGQARNYGYTF
TRBJ1-5,TRBV6-4,NA,few,TGTGCCAGCAGTGACTCGAGCGGGGGGGCAGATACGCAGCATTTT,CASSDSSGGADTQHF
TRBJ1-2,TRBV6-1,TRBD1,few,TGTGCCAGCATTGGTCCGGGACAGGGGTACTATGGCTACACCTTC,CASIGPGQGYYGYTF
TRBJ1-1,TRBV7-9,NA,NA,TGTGCCAGCAGGCAACTTAGGGAGAACACTGAAGCTTTCTTT,CASRQLRENTEAFF
TRBJ1-6,TRBV4-3,NA,few,TGCGCCAGCAGTATAACAGGGTTCATGTCACCCCTCCACTTT,CASSITGFMSPLHF
TRBJ1-2,TRBV10-3,NA,many,TGTGCCATCAGCCCAGGCCTGGGAGGAAATGGCTACACCTTC,CAISPGLGGNGYTF
TRBJ2-3,TRBV4-3,NA,many,TGCGCCAGCAGCCAGTCCCGGGACCCTCCTTATACGCAGTATTTT,CASSQSRDPPYTQYF
TRBJ2-3,TRBV4-1,TRBD2,NA,TGCGCCAGCAGCCAATCCTTGATACGCGGGGGTACGCAGTATTTT,CASSQSLIRGGTQYF
TRBJ1-1,TRBV29-1,TRBD1,many,TGCAGCGTGGGACAGGGGCCTAGCATGAACACTGAAGCTTTCTTT,CSVGQGPSMNTEAFF
TRBJ1-3,TRBV19,NA,NA,TGTGCCAGTAGTATAGCGCCGGGCACGCTGGTTGGAAACACCATATATTTT,CASSIAPGTLVGNTIYF
TRBJ1-4,TRBV10-3,NA,few,TGTGCCATCAGTGAAAGGGGGGCAACTAATGAAAAACTGTTTTTT,CAISERGATNEKLFF
TRBJ1-5,TRBV28,TRBD1,many,TGTGCCAGCAGTTTAACCACAAACAGGGGGCGAGGGCAGCCCCAGCATTTT,CASSLTTNRGRGQPQHF
TRBJ1-1,TRBV12-3/TRBV12-4,TRBD1,few,TGTGCCAGCAGCAACAGGGGACGGGGGGCGGGGAAAGCTTTCTTT,CASSNRGRGAGKAFF
TRBJ1-1,TRBV19,NA,NA,TGTGCCAGCACATCAATTGGTGAAGCTTTCTTT,CASTSIGEAFF
TRBJ2-4,TRBV6-2/TRBV6-3,TRBD2,many,TGTGCCAGCAGGAACCCGGGACTAGCGGGGCCTCGGGCCAAAAACATTCAGTACTTC,CASRNPGLAGPRAKNIQYF
TRBJ2-1,TRBV7-8,TRBD2,NA,TGTGCCAGCGCCGAAAGGCGGGGGGGCCTTTATGAGCAGTTCTTC,CASAERRGGLYEQFF
TRBJ2-7,TRBV20-1,NA,few,TGCAGGGAGAGGAGTGACACGGACTACGAGCAGTACTTC,CRERSDTDYEQYF
TRBJ1-5,TRBV6-6,NA,NA,TGTGCCAGCAGGGGGGGCGGGACTAGCAATCAGCCCCAGCATTTT,CASRGGGTSNQPQHF
TRBJ1-1,TRBV20-1,TRBD1,few,TGCAGTGCCCACGAACAGGGGAGGAGGACTGAAGCTTTCTTT,CSAHEQGRRTEAFF
TRBJ1-3,TRBV18,NA,NA,TGTGCCAGCTCACCTTCGGTCGAGATTATAGGAAACACCATATATTTT,CASSPSVEIIGNTIYF
TRBJ2-5,TRBV7-2,TRBD2,NA,TGTGCCAGCAGCCCAGCGGGACTACAAGAGACCCAGTACTTC,CASSPAGLQETQYF
TRBJ2-4,TRBV18,NA,NA,TGTGCCAGCTCACCACCGGGAGGACTAATAGCCAAAAACATTCAGTACTTC,CASSPPGGLIAKNIQYF
TRBJ2-1,TRBV7-9,TRBD1,NA,TGTGCCAGCAGCTTAGCCCGCGTCAACAGGGGCTACAATGAGCAGTTCTTC,CASSLARVNRGYNEQFF
TRBJ2-2,TRBV10-3,TRBD1,few,TGTGCCATCAGAGCCGTGACAGGGGGCGGGGAGCTGTTTTTT,CAIRAVTGGGELFF
TRBJ1-1,TRBV20-1,NA,NA,TGCAGTGCCCCCTTCTCGGCGGCCGGGGAAGCTTTCTTT,CSAPFSAAGEAFF
TRBJ2-2,TRBV2,TRBD1,few,TGTGCCAGCAAGGGTCAGGGGGCCTCCGGGGAGCTGTTTTTT,CASKGQGASGELFF
TRBJ2-1,TRBV11-3,NA,NA,TGTGCCAGCAGCTCGAGAACTAGCTTTGAGCAGTTCTTC,CASSSRTSFEQFF
TRBJ2-3,TRBV5-1,NA,few,TGCGCCAGCAGCTTGGCCTGGGGGGATACGCAGTATTTT,CASSLAWGDTQYF